Sequencing of this T cell receptor beta chain was carried out in a study of PD-1 blockade in classical Hodgkin lymphoma. Study-level findings and limits: Complete responders matched newly diagnosed patients in baseline diversity. Possibly reflecting disease activity or prior therapy, repertoire differences have causes that remain undefined.

Sequenced by immunoSEQ multiplex PCR; TCRdb stores in-frame clones only, minus some. Of 9,000 to 13,000 clones in the sample, roughly 72% were seen once. Germline values: CDR1 SGHAT, CDR2 FQNNGV. V was clipped by 2 bases and J by 4 bases, with 3 bases between them. The CDR3 length is 11 residues. Concerning this clone: Its matching antigen is unknown.

Time point described: cycle 4 day 1 (C4D1), after 6 weeks of nivolumab. Relapse was seen in all patients after autologous stem cell transplantation, and brentuximab vedotin exposure was variable. Magnetic depletion of unwanted cells isolated CD4+ T cells from thawed PBMCs. This specimen was CD4+ T cells from blood, taken before the fourth cycle of nivolumab. The chain links TRBV11-2 to TRBJ2-7; D remains unclear. This clonotype was obtained from a human donor with classical Hodgkin lymphoma. The CDR3: CASSLRYEQYF. The CDR3 DNA is TGTGCCAGCAGCTTAAGGTACGAGCAGTACTTC.